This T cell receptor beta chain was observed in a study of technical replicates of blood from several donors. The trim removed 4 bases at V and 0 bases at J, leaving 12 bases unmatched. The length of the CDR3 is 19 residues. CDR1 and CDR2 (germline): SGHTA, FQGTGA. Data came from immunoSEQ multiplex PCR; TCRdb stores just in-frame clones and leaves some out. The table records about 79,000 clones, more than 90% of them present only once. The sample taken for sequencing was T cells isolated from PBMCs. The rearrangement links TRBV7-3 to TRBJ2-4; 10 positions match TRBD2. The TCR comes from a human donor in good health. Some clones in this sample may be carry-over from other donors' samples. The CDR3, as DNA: TGTGCCAGCAGCTGGACTAGCGGTAAATTCGGACTAGCCAAAAACATTCAGTACTTC. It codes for CASSWTSGKFGLAKNIQYF.